The source of this T cell receptor beta chain is a study of CD8 T cells in ankylosing spondylitis (dated 2017 in TCRdb). In terms of the full investigation: To find TCR variants linked to disease, the study profiled T cell receptor beta repertoires in ankylosing spondylitis patients and healthy donors. The full study cohort was made up of roughly 25 ankylosing spondylitis patients and more than 90 healthy donors. Peripheral blood was sampled, and synovial fluid was additionally collected from ankylosing spondylitis patients. Findings and caveats that apply to the study as a whole: Blood from ankylosing spondylitis patients appeared to be characterized by a TCR beta motif made up of several highly homologous amino acid variants. The disease-linked clones had a CD8+ phenotype and were found at relatively low frequencies in peripheral blood. According to the report, matched synovial fluid samples from ankylosing spondylitis patients were significantly enriched for the disease-linked clones. Some TCR beta motif variants had previously been reported in synovial fluid and blood of reactive arthritis patients, which suggested common disease-initiation mechanisms.

The CDR3, from cysteine to phenylalanine, totals 14 residues. Only the CDR3 DNA stays, 42 bases, in frame from base 1. Compared with germline, V lacks 6 bases and J lacks 10 bases; bases without a gene match: 8. Per the germline V gene, MNHNS is the CDR1 and SASEGT is the CDR2. As to this clonotype: The antigen it recognizes is unknown. Base qualities are not provided; no much larger clone lies one nucleotide away.

The sequencer listed for this sample is Illumina HiSeq 2500. Quantitative 5'-RACE with molecular barcodes was the method used to prepare the TCR beta libraries. On the authors' methods: Disease-linked TCR variants were identified with a new computational method built on a probabilistic model of VDJ rearrangement. TCRdb's own reprocessing of the public reads used fastp at Q25 and MiXCR and kept productive beta chains. Rows with a matching CDR3 protein are joined into one entry that keeps the most common DNA and genes. For this entry, the V and J calls and clone size follow TCRdb and not the study's own pipeline. The sample yields around 890,000 distinct CDR3 sequences; roughly 12% were counted once. The ten largest make up approximately 0.51% of the sample.

The sequence was obtained from a male donor with ankylosing spondylitis. The chain is made from TRBV6-1 and TRBJ1-6, with 8 junctional bases fitting TRBD1. Sequencing was carried out using blood, either unsorted or a sorted T cell fraction (not recorded which). In nucleotide form, the sequence is TGTGCCAGCAGCTTCGACAGGGGAAGGTCACCCCTCCACTTT. Its protein product is CASSFDRGRSPLHF.